The 6 T cell receptor beta chains reported below all come from one sample, sequenced in a study of post-analysis software for immune sequencing data (dated by TCRdb to between 2014 and 2017). Overall study outcomes, separate from this receptor: Significantly higher frequencies in patients than in controls were found for roughly five TRBV segments, including TRBV5-6, TRBV5-1 and TRBV20-1.

The library was produced with PCR. Sequencing was performed on an Illumina HiSeq 2500. To reduce PCR and sequencing biases, unique molecular identifiers were incorporated into the TCR beta cDNA libraries. The public sequencing data were trimmed at Q25 with fastp and processed into clonotypes with MiXCR by TCRdb, which kept only in-frame beta chains. Entries are consolidated by CDR3 protein sequence, retaining the most common genes and DNA. Within this sample are 450,000 to 650,000 distinct CDR3 sequences, with 44% of them counted one time only. In total, the top ten clones hold about 1.8% of the sample. What these receptors recognize is not known. The specimen was blood. The receptor source for this set is a girl under 18 with multiple sclerosis.

The chain is built from TRBV12-3 or TRBV12-4 and TRBJ1-2; D possibly corresponds to TRBD1 (6 bases). CDR3 length: 15 amino acids. V was cut by 0 bases and J by 2 bases, with 10 bases left in between. Here the CDR3 reads CASSLATGLNYGYTF. DNA for the CDR3: TGTGCCAGCAGTTTAGCGACAGGCTTAAACTATGGCTACACCTTC.

This clonotype was recorded once. CDR3 region: CASSPTPGSPGTDTQYF. The CDR3 DNA sequence: TGCGCCAGCAGCCCAACCCCGGGCTCCCCTGGCACAGATACGCAGTATTTT. This chain uses TRBV5-1 with TRBJ2-3; D is unresolved. The CDR3 is 17 amino acids. CDR1 and CDR2 from the germline V gene are SGHRS and YFSETQ. V lost 4 bases to trimming and J lost 1 base, with 19 bases between them.

This clonotype was seen a few times. The chain employs TRBV5-1 and TRBJ2-5; D may be TRBD1 (6 bases). V gave up 3 bases and J gave up 1 base, with 13 bases separating them. From germline, CDR1 is SGHRS and CDR2 YFSETQ. CDR3 length equals 15 residues. This CDR3 reads CASSSLGQSQETQYF. The DNA for the CDR3 is TGCGCCAGCAGCTCTCTCGGACAGTCCCAAGAGACCCAGTACTTC.

This clonotype turned up a few times. The rearrangement uses TRBV12-3 or TRBV12-4 and TRBJ2-1, with D possibly being TRBD1 (6 bases). Trimming took 3 bases from V and 4 from J, leaving 13 bases between them. This CDR3 has 15 amino acids. Here the CDR3 DNA reads TGTGCCAGCAGTTTGCTCGGCCAGGGGTACAATGAGCAGTTCTTC. Protein product: CASSLLGQGYNEQFF.

The CDR3 spells CASSWTGSKETQYF. The CDR3 coding sequence is TGTGCCAGCAGTTGGACAGGGTCGAAGGAGACCCAGTACTTC. The chain uses TRBV12-3 or TRBV12-4 and TRBJ2-5; 8 bases are shared with TRBD1. J gave up 5 bases and V 4 bases, and 6 bases lay outside the gene matches. The length of the CDR3 is 14 residues.

This clonotype has just a few counts. The chain recombines TRBV5-1 with TRBJ2-7; 7 bases fit TRBD2. Germline V gene lookup returns CDR1 SGHRS and CDR2 YFSETQ. The CDR3 has 14 amino acids. The V and J ends lost 4 bases and 7 bases, in that order; junction bases with no gene match: 11. Here the CDR3 DNA reads TGCGCCAGCAGCATGGACCCCTCCGGGAGGGAGCAGTACTTC. Its protein product is CASSMDPSGREQYF.